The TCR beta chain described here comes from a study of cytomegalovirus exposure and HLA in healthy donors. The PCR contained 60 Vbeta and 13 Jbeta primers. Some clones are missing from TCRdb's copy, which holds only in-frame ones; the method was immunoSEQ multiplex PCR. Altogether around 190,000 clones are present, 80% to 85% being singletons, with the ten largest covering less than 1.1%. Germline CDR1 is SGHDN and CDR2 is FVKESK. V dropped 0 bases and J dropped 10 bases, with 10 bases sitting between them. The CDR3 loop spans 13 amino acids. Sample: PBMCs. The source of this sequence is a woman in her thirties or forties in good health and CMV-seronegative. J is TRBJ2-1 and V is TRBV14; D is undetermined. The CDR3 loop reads CASSQENGLEQFF. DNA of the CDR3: TGTGCCAGCAGCCAAGAAAACGGTCTCGAGCAGTTCTTC.